The source of this TCR beta chain is a study of cytomegalovirus exposure and HLA in healthy donors. Study details: The Caucasian-associated ancestry cluster held roughly 78% of under 450 genotyped donors.

The ends lost 3 bases at V and 2 bases at J; junction bases unmatched: 10. The CDR3 length is 17 residues. Germline CDR1 GTSNPN, CDR2 SVGIG (reference sequence). The PCR had 60 Vbeta and 13 Jbeta primers. TCRdb's table, derived via immunoSEQ multiplex PCR, lists solely in-frame clones and lacks some. The sample lists 150,000 to 200,000 clones, over 60% occurring once. A single count supports this clone. The sequence came from a woman between 40 and 55 years old in good health and CMV-seronegative. The J gene is TRBJ2-1, the V gene TRBV30; 10 positions agree with TRBD1. Material: PBMCs. The CDR3 sequence is CAWSPYSGQGTYNEQFF. DNA of the CDR3: TGTGCCTGGAGCCCATACTCGGGACAGGGGACCTACAATGAGCAGTTCTTC.